This TCR beta chain was captured in a study of T cells after yellow fever vaccination. As for the study in general: Low-cell-number fractions underwent preparation using SMART-Seq v4 Ultra Low Input. Study-level findings and limits: Subsequent booster samples again held most clones from primary vaccination (roughly 95% CD4, 88% CD8).

In its sample, this clonotype was seen a few times. Its matching antigen is unknown. V dropped 5 bases and J dropped 5; count of bases not matched to a gene: 5. The CDR3 spans 13 residues. The germline V gene has CDR1 LGHNT and CDR2 FRNRAP. In making TCR cDNA, 5'RACE template switching added a universal primer site and UMIs to it. TCRdb re-called the 5' RACE reads through MiXCR, storing one row per CDR3 protein. The sample lists 200,000 to 300,000 distinct CDR3 sequences, less than 7.5% occurring once. The TCR originated in a man in his thirties or forties who received the YFV17D yellow fever vaccine. The sequencing used CD4+ T cells sorted from PBMCs, collected on the day of the yellow fever booster vaccination. The V and J genes are TRBV12-5 and TRBJ2-5, with 7 bases aligning to TRBD1. CDR3 in amino acids: CASGPRQGETQYF. CDR3 nucleotide sequence: TGTGCTAGTGGTCCGCGACAGGGTGAGACCCAGTACTTC. The complete variable domain, with remaining parts taken from reference TRBV12-5 and TRBJ2-5, reads DARVTQTPRHKVTEMGQEVTMRCQPILGHNTVFWYRQTMMQGLELLAYFRNRAPLDDSGMPKDRFSAEMPDATLATLKIQPSEPRDSAVYFCASGPRQGETQYFGPGTRLLVL.